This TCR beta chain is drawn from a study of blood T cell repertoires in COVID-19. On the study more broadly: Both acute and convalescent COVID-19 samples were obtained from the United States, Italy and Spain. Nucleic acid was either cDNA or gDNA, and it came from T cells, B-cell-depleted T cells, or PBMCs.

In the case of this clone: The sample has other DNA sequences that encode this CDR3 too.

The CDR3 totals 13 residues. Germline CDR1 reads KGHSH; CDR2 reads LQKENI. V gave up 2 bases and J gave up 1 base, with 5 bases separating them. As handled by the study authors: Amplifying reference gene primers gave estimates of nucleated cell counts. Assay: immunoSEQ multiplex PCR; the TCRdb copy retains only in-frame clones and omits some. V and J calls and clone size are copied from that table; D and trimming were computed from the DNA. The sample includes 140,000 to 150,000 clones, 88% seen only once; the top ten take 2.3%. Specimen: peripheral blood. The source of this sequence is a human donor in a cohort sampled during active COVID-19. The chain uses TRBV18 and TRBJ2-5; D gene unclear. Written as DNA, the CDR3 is TGTGCCAGCTCACCAGGCAGCCAAGAGACCCAGTACTTC. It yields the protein CASSPGSQETQYF.